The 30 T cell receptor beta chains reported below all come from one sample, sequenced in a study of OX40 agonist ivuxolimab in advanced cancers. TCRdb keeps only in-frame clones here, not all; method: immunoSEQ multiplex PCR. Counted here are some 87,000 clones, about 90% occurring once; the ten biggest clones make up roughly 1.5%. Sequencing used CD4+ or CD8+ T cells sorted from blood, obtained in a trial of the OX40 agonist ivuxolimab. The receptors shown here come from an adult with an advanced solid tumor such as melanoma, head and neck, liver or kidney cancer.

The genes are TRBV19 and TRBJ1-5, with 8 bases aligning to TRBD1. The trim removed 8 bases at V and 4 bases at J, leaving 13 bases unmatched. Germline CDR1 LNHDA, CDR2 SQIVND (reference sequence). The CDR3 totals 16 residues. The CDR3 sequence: CASENKGTGENQPQHF. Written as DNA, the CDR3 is TGTGCCAGTGAAAACAAGGGGACAGGTGAGAATCAGCCCCAGCATTTT.

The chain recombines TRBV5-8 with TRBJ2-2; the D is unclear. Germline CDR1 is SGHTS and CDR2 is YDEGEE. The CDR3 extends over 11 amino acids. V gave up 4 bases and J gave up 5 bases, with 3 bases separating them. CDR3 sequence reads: CASSRTGELFF. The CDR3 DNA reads TGTGCCAGCAGCCGGACCGGGGAGCTGTTTTTT.

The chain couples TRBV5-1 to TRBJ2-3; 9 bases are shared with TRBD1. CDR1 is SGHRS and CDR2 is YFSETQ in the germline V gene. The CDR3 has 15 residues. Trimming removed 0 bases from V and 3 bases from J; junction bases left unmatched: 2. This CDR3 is CASSLDRGQTDTQYF. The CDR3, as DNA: TGCGCCAGCAGCTTGGACAGGGGGCAAACAGATACGCAGTATTTT.

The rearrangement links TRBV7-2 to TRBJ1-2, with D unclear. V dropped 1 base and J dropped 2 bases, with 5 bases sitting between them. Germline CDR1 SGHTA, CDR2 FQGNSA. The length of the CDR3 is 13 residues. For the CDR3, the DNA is TGTGCCAGCAGCTTAGACAACAACTATGGCTACACCTTC. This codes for CASSLDNNYGYTF.

The CDR3 region is CASSPQGRNYGYTF. The CDR3 region has the DNA TGTGCCAGCAGCCCACAGGGGAGGAACTATGGCTACACCTTC. The chain uses TRBV4-2 and TRBJ1-2, with TRBD1 matching 7 bases. J gave up 2 bases and V 4 bases, and 4 bases lay outside the gene matches. The V gene's germline CDR1 is LGHNA and CDR2 YNFKEQ. This CDR3 is built from 14 residues.

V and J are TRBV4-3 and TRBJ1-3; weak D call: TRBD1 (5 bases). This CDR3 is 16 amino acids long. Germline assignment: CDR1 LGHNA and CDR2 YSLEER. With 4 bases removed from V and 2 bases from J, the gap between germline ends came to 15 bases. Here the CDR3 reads CASSRRRLGAGNTIYF. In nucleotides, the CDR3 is TGCGCCAGCAGCCGCAGGCGTTTGGGGGCTGGAAACACCATATATTTT.

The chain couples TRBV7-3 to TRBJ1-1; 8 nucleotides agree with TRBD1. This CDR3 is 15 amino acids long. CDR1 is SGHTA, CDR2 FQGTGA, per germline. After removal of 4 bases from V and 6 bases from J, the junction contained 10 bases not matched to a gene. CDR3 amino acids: CASSSGQGVDSEAFF. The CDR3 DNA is TGTGCCAGCAGCTCCGGACAGGGTGTCGACTCTGAAGCTTTCTTT.

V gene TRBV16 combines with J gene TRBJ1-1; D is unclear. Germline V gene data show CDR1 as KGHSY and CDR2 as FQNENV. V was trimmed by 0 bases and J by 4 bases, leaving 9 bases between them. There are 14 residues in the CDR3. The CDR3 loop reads CASSQSGALTEAFF. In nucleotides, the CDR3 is TGTGCCAGCAGCCAATCAGGCGCTCTCACTGAAGCTTTCTTT. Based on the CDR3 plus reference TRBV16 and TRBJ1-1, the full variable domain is GEEVAQTPKHLVRGEGQKAKLYCAPIKGHSYVFWYQQVLKNEFKFLISFQNENVFDETGMPKERFSAKCLPNSPCSLEIQATKLEDSAVYFCASSQSGALTEAFFGQGTRLTVV.

The CDR3: CASSQRRLTNEKLFF. CDR3 sequence (DNA): TGTGCCAGCAGCCAGCGAAGACTAACTAATGAAAAACTGTTTTTT. The chain joins TRBV7-8 to TRBJ1-4, with D unclear. Germline loops: CDR1 SGHVS, CDR2 FQNEAQ. Deletions cut 5 bases from V and 1 base from J, with 11 bases between. CDR3 length equals 15 residues.

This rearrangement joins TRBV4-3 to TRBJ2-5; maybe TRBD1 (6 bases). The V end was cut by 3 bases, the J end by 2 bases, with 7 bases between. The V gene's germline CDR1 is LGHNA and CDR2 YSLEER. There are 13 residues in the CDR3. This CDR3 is CASSQDRQETQYF. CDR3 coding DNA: TGCGCCAGCAGCCAGGACAGACAAGAGACCCAGTACTTC.

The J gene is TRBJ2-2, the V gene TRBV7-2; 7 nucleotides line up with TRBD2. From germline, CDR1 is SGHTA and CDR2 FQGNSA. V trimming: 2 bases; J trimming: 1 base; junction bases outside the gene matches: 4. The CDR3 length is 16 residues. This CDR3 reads CASSLMASGNTGELFF. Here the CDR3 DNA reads TGTGCCAGCAGCTTAATGGCTAGCGGGAACACCGGGGAGCTGTTTTTT.

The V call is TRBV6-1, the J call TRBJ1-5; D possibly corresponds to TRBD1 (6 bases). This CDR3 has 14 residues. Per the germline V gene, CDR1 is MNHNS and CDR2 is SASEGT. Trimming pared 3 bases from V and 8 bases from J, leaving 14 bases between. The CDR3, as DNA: TGTGCCAGCAGTGAGGCACAGGGCCGCGAGCCCCAGCATTTT. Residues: CASSEAQGREPQHF.

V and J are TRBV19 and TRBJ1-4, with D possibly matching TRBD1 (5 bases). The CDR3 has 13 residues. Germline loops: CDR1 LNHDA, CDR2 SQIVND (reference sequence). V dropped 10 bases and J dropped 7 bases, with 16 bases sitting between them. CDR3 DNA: TGTGCCACCCAGGGAACCCAATCTGAAAAACTGTTTTTT. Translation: CATQGTQSEKLFF.

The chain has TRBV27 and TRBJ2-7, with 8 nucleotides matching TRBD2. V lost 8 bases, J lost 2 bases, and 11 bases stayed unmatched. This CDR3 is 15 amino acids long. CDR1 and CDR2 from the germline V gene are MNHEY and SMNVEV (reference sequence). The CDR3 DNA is TGTGCCAGCTCCCCGGGGACTAGGGGAACCTACGAGCAGTACTTC. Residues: CASSPGTRGTYEQYF.

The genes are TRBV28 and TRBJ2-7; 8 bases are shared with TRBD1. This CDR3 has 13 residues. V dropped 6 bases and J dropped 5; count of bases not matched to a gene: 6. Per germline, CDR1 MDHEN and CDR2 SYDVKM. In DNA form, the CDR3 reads TGTGCCAGCAGGATGACAGGGGCCCACGAGCAGTACTTC. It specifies CASRMTGAHEQYF.

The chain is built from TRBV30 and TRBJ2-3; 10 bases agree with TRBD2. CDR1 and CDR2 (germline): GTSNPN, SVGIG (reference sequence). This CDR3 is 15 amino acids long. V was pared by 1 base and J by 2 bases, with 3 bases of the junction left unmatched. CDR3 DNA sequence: TGTGCCTGGAGTGGGACTAGCGGAATCACAGATACGCAGTATTTT. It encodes CAWSGTSGITDTQYF.

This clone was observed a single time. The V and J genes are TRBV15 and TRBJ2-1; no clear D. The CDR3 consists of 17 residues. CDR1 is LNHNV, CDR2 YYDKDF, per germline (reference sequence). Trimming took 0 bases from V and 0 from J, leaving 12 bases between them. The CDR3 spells CATSRDRTRFSYNEQFF. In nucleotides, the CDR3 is TGTGCCACCAGCAGAGATCGTACGCGGTTCTCCTACAATGAGCAGTTCTTC.

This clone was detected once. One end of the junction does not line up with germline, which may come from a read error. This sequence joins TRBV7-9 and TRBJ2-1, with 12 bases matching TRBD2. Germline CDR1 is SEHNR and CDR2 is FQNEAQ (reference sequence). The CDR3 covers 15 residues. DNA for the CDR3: TGTGCCAGCAGCCTAGCGGGAGGGCGTTACAATGAGCAGTTCTTC. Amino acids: CASSLAGGRYNEQFF.

The CDR3 bases are TGTGCCAGTAGCCGCCAGGGACAGGGGGCCCCCTCTGGAAACACCATATATTTT. Amino acid sequence: CASSRQGQGAPSGNTIYF. The chain uses TRBV19 and TRBJ1-3, with 12 bases that match TRBD1. Germline CDR1 and CDR2: LNHDA and SQIVND (reference sequence). The V and J ends lost 6 bases and 0 bases, in that order; junction bases with no gene match: 9. The CDR3 is made up of 18 amino acids.

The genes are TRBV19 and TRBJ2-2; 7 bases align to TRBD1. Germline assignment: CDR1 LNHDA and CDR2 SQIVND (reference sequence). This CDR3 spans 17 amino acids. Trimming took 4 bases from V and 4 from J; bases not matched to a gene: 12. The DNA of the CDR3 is TGTGCCAGTAGTAGCCCTTCTAGGGGGCGATCCACCGGGGAGCTGTTTTTT. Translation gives CASSSPSRGRSTGELFF.

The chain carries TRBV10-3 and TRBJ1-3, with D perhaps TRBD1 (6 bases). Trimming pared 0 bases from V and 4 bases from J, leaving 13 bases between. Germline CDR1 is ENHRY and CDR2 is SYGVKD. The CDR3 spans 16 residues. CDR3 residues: CAISESAGEAGNTIYF. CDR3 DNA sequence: TGTGCCATCAGTGAGTCGGCAGGGGAGGCAGGAAACACCATATATTTT.

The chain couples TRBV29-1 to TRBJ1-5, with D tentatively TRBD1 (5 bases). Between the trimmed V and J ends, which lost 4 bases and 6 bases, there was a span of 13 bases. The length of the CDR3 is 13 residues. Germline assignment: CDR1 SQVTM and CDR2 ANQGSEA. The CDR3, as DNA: TGCAGCGTTGCCAGGGAAGTAGGTCAGCCCCAGCATTTT. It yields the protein CSVAREVGQPQHF.

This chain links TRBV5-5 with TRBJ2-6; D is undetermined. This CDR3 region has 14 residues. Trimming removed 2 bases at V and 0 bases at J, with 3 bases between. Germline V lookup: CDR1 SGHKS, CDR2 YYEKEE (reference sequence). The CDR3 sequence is CASSFLSGANVLTF. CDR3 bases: TGTGCCAGCAGCTTTCTCTCTGGGGCCAACGTCCTGACTTTC.

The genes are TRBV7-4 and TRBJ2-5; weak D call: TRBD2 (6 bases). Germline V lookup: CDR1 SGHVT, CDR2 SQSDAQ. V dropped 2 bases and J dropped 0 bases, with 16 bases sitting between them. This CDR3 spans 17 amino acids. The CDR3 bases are TGTGCCAGCAGCTTATCAAGGAGGGACGACAACCAAGAGACCCAGTACTTC. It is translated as CASSLSRRDDNQETQYF.

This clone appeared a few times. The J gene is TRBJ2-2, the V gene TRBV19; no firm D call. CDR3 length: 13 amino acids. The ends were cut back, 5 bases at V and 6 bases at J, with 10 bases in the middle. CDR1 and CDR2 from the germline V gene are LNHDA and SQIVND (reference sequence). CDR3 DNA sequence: TGTGCCAGTAGTCCGACCCCCCCCGGGGAGCTGTTTTTT. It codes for CASSPTPPGELFF. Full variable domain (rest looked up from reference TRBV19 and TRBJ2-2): DGGITQSPKYLFRKEGQNVTLSCEQNLNHDAMYWYRQDPGQGLRLIYYSQIVNDFQKGDIAEGYSVSREKKESFPLTVTSAQKNPTAFYLCASSPTPPGELFFGEGSRLTVL.

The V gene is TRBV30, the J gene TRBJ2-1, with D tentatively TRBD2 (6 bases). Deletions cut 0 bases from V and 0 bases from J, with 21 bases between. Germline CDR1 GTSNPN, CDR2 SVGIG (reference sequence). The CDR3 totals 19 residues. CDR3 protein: CAWSVRPGVVARSYNEQFF. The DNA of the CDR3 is TGTGCCTGGAGTGTACGTCCGGGAGTGGTAGCTCGCTCCTACAATGAGCAGTTCTTC.

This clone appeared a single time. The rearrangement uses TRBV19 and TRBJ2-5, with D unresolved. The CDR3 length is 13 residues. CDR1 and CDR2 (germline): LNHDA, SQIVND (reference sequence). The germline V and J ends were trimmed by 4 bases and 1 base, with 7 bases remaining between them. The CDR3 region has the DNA TGTGCCAGTAGTAGGTCAGCCCAAGAGACCCAGTACTTC. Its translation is CASSRSAQETQYF. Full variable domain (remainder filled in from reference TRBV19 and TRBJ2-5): DGGITQSPKYLFRKEGQNVTLSCEQNLNHDAMYWYRQDPGQGLRLIYYSQIVNDFQKGDIAEGYSVSREKKESFPLTVTSAQKNPTAFYLCASSRSAQETQYFGPGTRLLVL.

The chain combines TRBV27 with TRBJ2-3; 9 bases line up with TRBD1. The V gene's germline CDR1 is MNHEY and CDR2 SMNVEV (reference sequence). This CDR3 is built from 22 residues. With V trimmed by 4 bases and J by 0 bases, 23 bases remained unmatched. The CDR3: CASSSAGWRDRENRLSTDTQYF. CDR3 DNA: TGTGCCAGCAGTTCAGCGGGTTGGCGGGACAGGGAAAACCGACTAAGCACAGATACGCAGTATTTT.

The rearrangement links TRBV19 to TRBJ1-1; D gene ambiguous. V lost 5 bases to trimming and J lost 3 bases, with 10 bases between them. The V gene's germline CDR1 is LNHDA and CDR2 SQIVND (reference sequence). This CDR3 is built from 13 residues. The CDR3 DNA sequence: TGTGCCAGTAGTCCTTACATAGACACTGAAGCTTTCTTT. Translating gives CASSPYIDTEAFF.

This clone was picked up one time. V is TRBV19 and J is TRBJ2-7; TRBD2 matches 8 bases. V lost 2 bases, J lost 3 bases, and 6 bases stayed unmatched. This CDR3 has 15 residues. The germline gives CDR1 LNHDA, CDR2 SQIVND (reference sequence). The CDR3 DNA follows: TGTGCCAGTAGTATATCCCTGGCGGGGGGCTACGAGCAGTACTTC. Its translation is CASSISLAGGYEQYF.